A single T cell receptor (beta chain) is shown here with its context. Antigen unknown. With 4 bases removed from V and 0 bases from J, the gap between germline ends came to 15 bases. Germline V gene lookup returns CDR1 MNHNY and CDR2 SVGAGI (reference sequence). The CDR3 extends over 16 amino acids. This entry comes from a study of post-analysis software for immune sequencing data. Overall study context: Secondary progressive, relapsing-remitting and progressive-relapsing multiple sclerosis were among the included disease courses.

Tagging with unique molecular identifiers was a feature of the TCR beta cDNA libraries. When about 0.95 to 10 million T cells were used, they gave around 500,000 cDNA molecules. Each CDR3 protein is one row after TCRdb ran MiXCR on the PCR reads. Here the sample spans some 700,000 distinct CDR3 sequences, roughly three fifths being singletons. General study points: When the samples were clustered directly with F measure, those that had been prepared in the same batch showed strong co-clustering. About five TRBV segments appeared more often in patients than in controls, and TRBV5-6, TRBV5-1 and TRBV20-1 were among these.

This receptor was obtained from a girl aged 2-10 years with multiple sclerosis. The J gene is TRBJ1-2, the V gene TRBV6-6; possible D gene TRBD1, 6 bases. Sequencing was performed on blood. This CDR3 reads CASSLRQELTNYGYTF. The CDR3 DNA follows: TGTGCCAGCAGTTTACGACAGGAATTGACTAACTATGGCTACACCTTC.